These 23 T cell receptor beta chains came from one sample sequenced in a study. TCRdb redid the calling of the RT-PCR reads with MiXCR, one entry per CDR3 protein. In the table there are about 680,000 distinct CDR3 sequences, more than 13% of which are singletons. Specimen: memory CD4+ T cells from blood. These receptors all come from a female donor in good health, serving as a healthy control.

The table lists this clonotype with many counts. Here the CDR3 reads CASSPLAGSYEQYF. The DNA of the CDR3 is TGTGCCAGCAGTCCACTAGCGGGATCCTACGAGCAGTACTTC. The rearrangement uses TRBV18 and TRBJ2-7; 10 bases fit TRBD2. CDR1 is KGHSH and CDR2 is LQKENI in the germline V gene. The V and J ends lost 8 bases and 1 base, in that order; junction bases with no gene match: 5. CDR3 length: 14 amino acids.

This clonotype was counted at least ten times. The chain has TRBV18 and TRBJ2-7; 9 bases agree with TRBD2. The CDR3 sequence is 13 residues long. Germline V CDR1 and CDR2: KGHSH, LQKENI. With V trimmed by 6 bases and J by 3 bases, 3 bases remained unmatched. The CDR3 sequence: CASSQTSGYEQYF. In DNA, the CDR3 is TGTGCCAGCTCCCAGACTAGCGGCTACGAGCAGTACTTC.

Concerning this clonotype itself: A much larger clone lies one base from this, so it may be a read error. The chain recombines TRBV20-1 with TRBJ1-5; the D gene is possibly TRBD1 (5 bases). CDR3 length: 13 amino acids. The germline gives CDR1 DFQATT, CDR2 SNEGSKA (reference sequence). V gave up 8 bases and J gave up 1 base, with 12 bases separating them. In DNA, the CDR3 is TGCAGTACTACCCCAGGGAGCAATCAGCCCCAGCATTTT. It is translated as CSTTPGSNQPQHF.

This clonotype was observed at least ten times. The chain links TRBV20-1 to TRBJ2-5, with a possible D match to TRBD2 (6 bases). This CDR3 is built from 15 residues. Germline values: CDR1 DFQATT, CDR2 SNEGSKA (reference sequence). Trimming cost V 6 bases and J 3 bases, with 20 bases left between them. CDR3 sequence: CSAPNAGLAKETQYF. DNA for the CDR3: TGCAGTGCCCCGAACGCGGGACTGGCCAAAGAGACCCAGTACTTC.

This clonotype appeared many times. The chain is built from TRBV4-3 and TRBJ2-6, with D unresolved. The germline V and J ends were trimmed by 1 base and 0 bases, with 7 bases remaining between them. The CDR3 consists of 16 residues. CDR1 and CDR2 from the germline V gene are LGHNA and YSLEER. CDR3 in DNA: TGCGCCAGCAGCCAAGTATATGGCTCTGGGGCCAACGTCCTGACTTTC. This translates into CASSQVYGSGANVLTF.

The CDR3 region is CASSFGTSGRQYF. CDR3 DNA sequence: TGTGCCAGCAGTTTTGGGACTAGCGGGCGCCAGTACTTC. V and J are TRBV27 and TRBJ2-4; 12 bases agree with TRBD2. Germline trimming cut 3 bases from V and 13 bases from J; bases unmatched to any gene: 4. The CDR3 loop spans 13 amino acids. Germline CDR1 reads MNHEY; CDR2 reads SMNVEV (reference sequence).

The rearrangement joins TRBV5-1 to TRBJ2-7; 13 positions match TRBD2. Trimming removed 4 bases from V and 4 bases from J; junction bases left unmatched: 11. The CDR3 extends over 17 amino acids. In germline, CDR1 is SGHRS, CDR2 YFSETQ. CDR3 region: CASSLDQLAGGRYEQYF. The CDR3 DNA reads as TGCGCCAGCAGCCTTGACCAACTAGCGGGAGGGCGGTACGAGCAGTACTTC.

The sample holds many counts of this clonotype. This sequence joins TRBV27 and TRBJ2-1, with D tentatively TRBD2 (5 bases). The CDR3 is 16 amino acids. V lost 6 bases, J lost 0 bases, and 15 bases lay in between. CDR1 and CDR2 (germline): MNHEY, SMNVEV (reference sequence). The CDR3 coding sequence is TGTGCCAGCAGCAGTGACTACTCATCCTCCTACAATGAGCAGTTCTTC. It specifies CASSSDYSSSYNEQFF.

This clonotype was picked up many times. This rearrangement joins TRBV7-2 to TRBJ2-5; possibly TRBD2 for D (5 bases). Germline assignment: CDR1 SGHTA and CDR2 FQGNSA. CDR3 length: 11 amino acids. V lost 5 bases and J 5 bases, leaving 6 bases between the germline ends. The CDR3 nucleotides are TGTGCCAGCAGCCGGAGGGAGACCCAGTACTTC. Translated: CASSRRETQYF.

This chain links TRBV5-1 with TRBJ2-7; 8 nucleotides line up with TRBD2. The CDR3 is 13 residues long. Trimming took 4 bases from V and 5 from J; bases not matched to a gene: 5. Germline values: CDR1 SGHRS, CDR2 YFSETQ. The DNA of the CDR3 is TGCGCCAGCAGCCCAGCGGGAGAGGACGAGCAGTACTTC. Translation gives CASSPAGEDEQYF. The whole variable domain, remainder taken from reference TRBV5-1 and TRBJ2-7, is KAGVTQTPRYLIKTRGQQVTLSCSPISGHRSVSWYQQTPGQGLQFLFEYFSETQRNKGNFPGRFSGRQFSNSRSEMNVSTLELGDSALYLCASSPAGEDEQYFGPGTRLTVT.

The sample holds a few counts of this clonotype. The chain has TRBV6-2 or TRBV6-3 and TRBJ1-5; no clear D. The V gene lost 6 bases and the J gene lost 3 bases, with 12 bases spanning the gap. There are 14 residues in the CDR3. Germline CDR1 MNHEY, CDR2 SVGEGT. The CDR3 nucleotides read TGTGCCAGCAGCCGAGGGAGCTTCAATCAGCCCCAGCATTTT. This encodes CASSRGSFNQPQHF.

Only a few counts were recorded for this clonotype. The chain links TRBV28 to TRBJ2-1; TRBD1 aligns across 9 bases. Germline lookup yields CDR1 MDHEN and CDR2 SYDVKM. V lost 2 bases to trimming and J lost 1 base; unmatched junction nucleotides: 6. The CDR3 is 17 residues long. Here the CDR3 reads CASSLNPGTGSYNEQFF. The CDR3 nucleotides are TGTGCCAGCAGTTTAAATCCCGGGACAGGGTCCTACAATGAGCAGTTCTTC.

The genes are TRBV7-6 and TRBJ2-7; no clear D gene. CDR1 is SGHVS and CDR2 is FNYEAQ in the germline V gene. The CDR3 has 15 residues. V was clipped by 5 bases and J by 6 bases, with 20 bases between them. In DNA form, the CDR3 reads TGTGCCAGCAGCACGCCCTCCTCGTCTATTGGCGAGCAGTACTTC. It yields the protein CASSTPSSSIGEQYF.

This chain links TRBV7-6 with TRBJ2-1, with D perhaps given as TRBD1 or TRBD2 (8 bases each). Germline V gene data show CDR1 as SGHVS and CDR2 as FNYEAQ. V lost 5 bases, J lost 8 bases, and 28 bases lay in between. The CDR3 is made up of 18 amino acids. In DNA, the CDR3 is TGTGCCAGCAGCATACGACGTAGGGGCGTAGCGGGACAGGATGAGCAGTTCTTC. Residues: CASSIRRRGVAGQDEQFF.

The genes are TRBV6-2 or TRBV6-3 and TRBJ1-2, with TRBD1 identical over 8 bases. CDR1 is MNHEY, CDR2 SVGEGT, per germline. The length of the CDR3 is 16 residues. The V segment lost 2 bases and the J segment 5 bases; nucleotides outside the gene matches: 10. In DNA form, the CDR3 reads TGTGCCAGCAGTTACGATTGGGACAGGACGAATTATGGCTACACCTTC. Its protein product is CASSYDWDRTNYGYTF.

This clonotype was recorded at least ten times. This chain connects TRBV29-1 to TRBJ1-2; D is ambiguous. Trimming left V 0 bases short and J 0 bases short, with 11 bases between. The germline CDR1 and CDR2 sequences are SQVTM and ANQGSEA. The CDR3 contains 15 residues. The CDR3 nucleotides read TGCAGCGTTGAAGATCGAGCAAGCCCTAACTATGGCTACACCTTC. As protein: CSVEDRASPNYGYTF.

CDR3: CASSLDQSGEQFF. DNA of the CDR3: TGTGCCAGCAGCCTGGACCAATCCGGTGAGCAGTTCTTC. V usage is TRBV7-3 and J usage is TRBJ2-1; D gene ambiguous. V was clipped by 5 bases and J by 9 bases, with 14 bases between them. The CDR3 sequence is 13 residues long. Germline V gives CDR1 SGHTA, CDR2 FQGTGA.

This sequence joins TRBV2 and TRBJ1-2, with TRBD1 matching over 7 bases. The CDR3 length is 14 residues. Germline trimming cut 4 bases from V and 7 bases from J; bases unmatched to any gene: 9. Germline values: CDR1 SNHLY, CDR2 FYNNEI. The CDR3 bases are TGTGCCAGCAGTGGCACGACAGGGACGGCTGGCTACACCTTC. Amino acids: CASSGTTGTAGYTF.

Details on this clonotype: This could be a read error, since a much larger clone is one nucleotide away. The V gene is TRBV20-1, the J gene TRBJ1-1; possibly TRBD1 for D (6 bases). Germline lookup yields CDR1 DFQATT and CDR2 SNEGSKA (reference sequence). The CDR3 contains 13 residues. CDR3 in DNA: TGCGGTGCTAGGATGACCAGGGGCACTGAAGCTTTCTTT. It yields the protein CGARMTRGTEAFF.

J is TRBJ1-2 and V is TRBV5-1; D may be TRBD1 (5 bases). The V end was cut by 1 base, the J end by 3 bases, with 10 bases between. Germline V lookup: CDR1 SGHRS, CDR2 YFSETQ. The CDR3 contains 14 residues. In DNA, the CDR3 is TGCGCCAGCAGCTTGTTGGACACCCACTATGGCTACACCTTC. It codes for CASSLLDTHYGYTF.

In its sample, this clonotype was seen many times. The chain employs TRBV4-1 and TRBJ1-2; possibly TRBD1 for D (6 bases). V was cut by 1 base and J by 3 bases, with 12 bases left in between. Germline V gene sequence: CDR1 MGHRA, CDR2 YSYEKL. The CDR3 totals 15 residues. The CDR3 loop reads CASSQGSPGDYGYTF. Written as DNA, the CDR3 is TGCGCCAGCAGCCAAGGGTCTCCAGGGGACTATGGCTACACCTTC.

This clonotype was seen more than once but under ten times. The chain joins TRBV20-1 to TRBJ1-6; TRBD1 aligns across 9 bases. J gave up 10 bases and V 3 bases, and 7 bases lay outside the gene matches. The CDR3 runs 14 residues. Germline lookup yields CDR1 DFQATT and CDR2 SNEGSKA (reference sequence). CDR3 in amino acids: CSASSTGGESPLHF. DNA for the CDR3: TGCAGTGCTAGCTCTACAGGGGGCGAGTCACCCCTCCACTTT.

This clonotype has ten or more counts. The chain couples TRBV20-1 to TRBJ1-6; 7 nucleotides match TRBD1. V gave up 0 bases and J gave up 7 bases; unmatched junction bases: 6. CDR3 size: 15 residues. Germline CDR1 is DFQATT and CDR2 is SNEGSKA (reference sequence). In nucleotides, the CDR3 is TGCAGTGCTAGAGAGGTCGGGGGACAGAATTCACCCCTCCACTTT. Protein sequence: CSAREVGGQNSPLHF.